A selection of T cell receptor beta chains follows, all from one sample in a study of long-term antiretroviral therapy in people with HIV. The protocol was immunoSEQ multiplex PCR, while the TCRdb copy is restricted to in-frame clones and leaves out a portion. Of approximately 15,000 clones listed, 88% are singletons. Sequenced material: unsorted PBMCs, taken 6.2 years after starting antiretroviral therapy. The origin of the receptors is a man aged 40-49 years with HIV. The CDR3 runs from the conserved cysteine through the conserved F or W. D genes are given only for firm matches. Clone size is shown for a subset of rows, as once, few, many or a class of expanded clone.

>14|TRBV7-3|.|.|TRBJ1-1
TGTGCCAGCAGCTTACTGGGGGCAGGGACTGAAGCTTTCTTT
CASSLLGAGTEAFF
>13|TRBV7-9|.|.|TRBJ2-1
TGTGCCAGCAGCTTACCAGGACTATCCCAGCAGTTCTTC
CASSLPGLSQQFF
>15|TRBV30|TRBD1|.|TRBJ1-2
TGTGCCTGGAGTGCTGGGGACAGGCCCGCCTATGGCTACACCTTC
CAWSAGDRPAYGYTF
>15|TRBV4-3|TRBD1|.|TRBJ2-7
TGCGCCAGCAGCCACGGACAGGGACAAGCCTACGAGCAGTACTTC
CASSHGQGQAYEQYF
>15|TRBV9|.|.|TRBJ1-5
TGTGCCAGCAGCGTAGGTGGATTCGGGGATCAGCCCCAGCATTTT
CASSVGGFGDQPQHF
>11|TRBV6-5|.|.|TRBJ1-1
TGTGCCAGCACTGGTAACACTGAAGCTTTCTTT
CASTGNTEAFF
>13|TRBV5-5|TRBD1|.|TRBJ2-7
TGTGCCAGCAGCGGGACAGGGCCCTACGAGCAGTACTTC
CASSGTGPYEQYF
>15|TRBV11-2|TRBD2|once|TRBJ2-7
TGTGCCAGCAGCTTAGCGGGGGGGGGAGGCTACGAGCAGTACTTC
CASSLAGGGGYEQYF
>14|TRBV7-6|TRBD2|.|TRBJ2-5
TGTGCCAGCAGCCCACGACTAGCCAAAGAGACCCAGTACTTC
CASSPRLAKETQYF
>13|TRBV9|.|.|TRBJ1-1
TGTGCCAGCAGCCTAGGGGACGCGACTGAAGCTTTCTTT
CASSLGDATEAFF
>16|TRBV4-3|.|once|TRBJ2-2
TGCGCCAGCAGCCAAGAATTGGCGAGGGTCACCGGGGAGCTGTTTTTT
CASSQELARVTGELFF
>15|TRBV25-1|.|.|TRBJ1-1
TGTGCCAGCAGTGAATCCGGCCAGCAGGGCACTGAAGCTTTCTTT
CASSESGQQGTEAFF
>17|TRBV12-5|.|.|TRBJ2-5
TGTGCTAGTGGTTTGGAAAGTTTGACAGGTCTCGAAGAGACCCAGTACTTC
CASGLESLTGLEETQYF
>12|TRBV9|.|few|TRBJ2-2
TGTGCCAGCAGCGTAAATACCGGGGAGCTGTTTTTT
CASSVNTGELFF
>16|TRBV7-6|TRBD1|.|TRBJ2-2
TGTGCCAGCAGCTCCCCGGGACAGGCGAACACCGGGGAGCTGTTTTTT
CASSSPGQANTGELFF
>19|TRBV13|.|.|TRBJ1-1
TGTGCCAGCAGCTCCATTCAGCATCATATTCCGGGATCTGGCACTGAAGCTTTCTTT
CASSSIQHHIPGSGTEAFF
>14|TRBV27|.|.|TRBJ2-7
TGTGCCAGCAGTTCAACCGGGACGGGATACGAGCAGTACTTC
CASSSTGTGYEQYF
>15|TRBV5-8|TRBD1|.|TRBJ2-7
TGTGCCAGCAGCTTGGCGGGGACAGGGTTATACGAGCAGTACTTC
CASSLAGTGLYEQYF
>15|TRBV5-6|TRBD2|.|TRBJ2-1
TGTGCCAGCAGCTTTAGCGGGAGGGCCGACTGGGAGCAGTTCTTC
CASSFSGRADWEQFF
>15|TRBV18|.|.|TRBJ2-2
TGTGCCAGCTCACCACTCAAGGGAGCTGGCGGGGAGCTGTTTTTT
CASSPLKGAGGELFF
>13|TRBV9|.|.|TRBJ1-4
TGTGCCAGCAGCGGCGGGCAAAATGAAAAACTGTTTTTT
CASSGGQNEKLFF
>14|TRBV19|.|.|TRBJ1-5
TGTGCCAGTAGTATCGGGGGCACCCATCAGCCCCAGCATTTT
CASSIGGTHQPQHF
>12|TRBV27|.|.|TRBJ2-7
TGTGCCAGCAGTTTATCTGACGGGCGGCAGTACTTC
CASSLSDGRQYF
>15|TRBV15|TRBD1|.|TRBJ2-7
TGTGCCACCAGCAGGGGACAGGGGCTGGGCTCCGAGCAGTACTTC
CATSRGQGLGSEQYF
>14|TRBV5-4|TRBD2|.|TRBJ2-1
TGTGCCAGCAGCTTGGGGGCTAGCGATGGGGGGGAGTTCTTC
CASSLGASDGGEFF
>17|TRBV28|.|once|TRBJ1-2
TGTGCCAGCAGTGGGGCTGGGGGCGCCCCGATCGGCTATGGCTACACCTTC
CASSGAGGAPIGYGYTF
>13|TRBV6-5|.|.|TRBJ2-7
TGTGCCAGCAGTTTGAGCGCCTCCTACGAGCAGTACTTC
CASSLSASYEQYF
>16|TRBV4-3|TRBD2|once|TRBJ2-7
TGCGCCAGCAGCCAATCGAGACTAGCGGGGACCTACGAGCAGTACTTC
CASSQSRLAGTYEQYF
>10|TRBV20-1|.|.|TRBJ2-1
TGCAGTGCGGTCCACAATGAGCAGTTCTTC
CSAVHNEQFF
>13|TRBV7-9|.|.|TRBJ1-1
TGTGCCAGCAGCCCCGGCGTGCATACTGAAGCTTTCTTT
CASSPGVHTEAFF
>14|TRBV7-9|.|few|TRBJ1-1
TGTGCCAGCAGCTTGGGTCAGCTGAACACTGAAGCTTTCTTT
CASSLGQLNTEAFF
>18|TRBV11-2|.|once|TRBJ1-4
TGTGCCAGCAGCTTACGACCCGGACTCTCCCCCACTAATGAAAAACTGTTTTTT
CASSLRPGLSPTNEKLFF
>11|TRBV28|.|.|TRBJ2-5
TGTGCCAGCAACAGAGGAGAGACCCAGTACTTC
CASNRGETQYF
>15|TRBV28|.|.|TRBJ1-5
TGTGCCAGCAGTTTAAGGGGTAGCGGCAATCAGCCCCAGCATTTT
CASSLRGSGNQPQHF